This TCR beta chain stems from a study of T-cell reconstitution after alpha-beta-depleted transplantation in children. Preparation of the TCRbeta library used unique molecular identifiers. Each CDR3 protein is one row after TCRdb ran MiXCR on the PCR reads. Here the sample spans about 270,000 distinct CDR3 sequences, around 9.6% being singletons. This clonotype was seen at least ten times. Germline V gives CDR1 MNHEY, CDR2 SVGAGI. V lost 4 bases to trimming and J lost 6 bases, with 8 bases between them. The CDR3 runs to 12 residues. This clonotype was obtained from a human donor who donated a stem cell graft to a child with SCID. The sample was PBMCs from the stem cell graft donor, taken from the stem cell graft. The chain joins TRBV6-5 to TRBJ2-3; maybe TRBD1 (5 bases). The CDR3 is CASSSGWDTQYF. The CDR3 DNA reads TGTGCCAGCAGTTCAGGGTGGGATACGCAGTATTTT.